Each of the 25 T cell receptor beta chains below was sequenced from the same sample in a study of T cell repertoires in cytomegalovirus infection. These receptors' antigens are unknown. Via MiXCR, TCRdb re-called the reads, giving one row per CDR3 protein. This sample has about 900,000 distinct CDR3 sequences, with 31% found just once. This sample comprised cultured CD8+ T cells from PBMCs, obtained from culture after CMV antigen stimulation. Receptors were obtained from a human donor in good health (CMV status not recorded). Some clones in this sample may be carry-over from other donors' samples.

This clonotype was counted many times. The chain links TRBV7-2 to TRBJ2-7, with 8 bases matching TRBD2. CDR1 is SGHTA and CDR2 is FQGNSA in the germline V gene. CDR3 length: 13 residues. The trim removed 3 bases at V and 7 bases at J, leaving 5 bases unmatched. The CDR3 DNA follows: TGTGCCAGCAGCTTTGGCGGGGGGAATGAGCAGTACGTC. This sequence encodes CASSFGGGNEQYV.

The J gene is TRBJ2-5, the V gene TRBV7-2, with D tentatively TRBD1 or TRBD2 (5 bases each). This CDR3 has 14 residues. Germline V gene data show CDR1 as SGHTA and CDR2 as FQGNSA. V lost 6 bases, J lost 2 bases, and 13 bases lay in between. As DNA, the CDR3 is TGTGCCAGCAGTTGGTGGGGGATTCAAGAGACCCAGTACTTC. This encodes CASSWWGIQETQYF.

CDR3 in amino acids: CASSLPGTGVGVKNIQYF. CDR3 sequence (DNA): TGTGCCAGCAGCTTACCTGGGACAGGCGTGGGTGTCAAAAACATTCAGTACTTC. This rearrangement joins TRBV7-9 to TRBJ2-4, with 8 bases matching TRBD1. After removal of 2 bases from V and 3 bases from J, the junction contained 12 bases not matched to a gene. The CDR3 spans 18 residues. CDR1 and CDR2 (germline): SEHNR, FQNEAQ (reference sequence).

In DNA form, the CDR3 reads TGCGCCAGCAGTGACCTCCCTTGGCCCCAGCATTTT. This codes for CASSDLPWPQHF. The J gene is TRBJ1-5, the V gene TRBV10-2, with no clear D. CDR1 is WSHSY, CDR2 SAAADI, per germline. This CDR3 is built from 12 residues. With 3 bases removed from V and 9 bases from J, the gap between germline ends came to 9 bases.

The chain carries TRBV5-1 and TRBJ2-1; D not certain. CDR1 SGHRS and CDR2 YFSETQ come from the germline V gene. CDR3 length equals 15 residues. Trimming cost V 4 bases and J 3 bases, with 14 bases left between them. CDR3 DNA sequence: TGCGCCAGCAGCCCCGGTGCAGGCCGCTACAATGAGCAGTTCTTC. Translating it yields CASSPGAGRYNEQFF. The full variable domain, its missing parts supplied by reference TRBV5-1 and TRBJ2-1, is KAGVTQTPRYLIKTRGQQVTLSCSPISGHRSVSWYQQTPGQGLQFLFEYFSETQRNKGNFPGRFSGRQFSNSRSEMNVSTLELGDSALYLCASSPGAGRYNEQFFGPGTRLTVL.

This clonotype was recorded a few times. The chain has TRBV11-3 and TRBJ2-1, with a possible D match to TRBD2 (5 bases). The V gene lost 5 bases and the J gene lost 8 bases, with 10 bases spanning the gap. The CDR3 spans 12 residues. CDR1 is SGHNT and CDR2 is YENEEA in the germline V gene. The CDR3 nucleotides are TGTGCCAGCAGCAGGAGGACCGATGAGCAGTTCTTC. Translated: CASSRRTDEQFF.

This clonotype has a handful of counts. The chain combines TRBV7-9 with TRBJ1-2, with a possible D match to TRBD1 (5 bases). Germline loops: CDR1 SEHNR, CDR2 FQNEAQ (reference sequence). V was cut by 8 bases and J by 8 bases, with 24 bases left in between. The CDR3 totals 15 residues. CDR3: CASGTPVGDLWGYTF. The CDR3 DNA reads TGTGCCAGCGGGACCCCGGTCGGGGATCTGTGGGGCTACACCTTC.

The V and J genes are TRBV7-3 and TRBJ2-7; D gene unclear. Germline V CDR1 and CDR2: SGHTA, FQGTGA. Trimming took 5 bases from V and 3 from J, leaving 14 bases between them. The CDR3 covers 14 residues. CDR3 DNA: TGTGCCAGCAGCCCCTGGACCGGATTCTACGAGCAGTACTTC. Translating it yields CASSPWTGFYEQYF.

This chain links TRBV12-3 or TRBV12-4 with TRBJ1-1; D gene uncertain. This CDR3 is built from 15 residues. The germline V and J ends were trimmed by 6 bases and 1 base, with 15 bases remaining between them. The CDR3 is CASSTDSAWNTEAFF. DNA for the CDR3: TGTGCCAGCAGCACCGACTCGGCTTGGAACACTGAAGCTTTCTTT.

For this clonotype: A read error may explain this, as a much larger clone is one base away. The rearrangement joins TRBV10-3 to TRBJ1-1; TRBD1 is a possible D gene (5 bases). CDR1 is ENHRY and CDR2 is SYGVKD in the germline V gene. The V end lost 6 bases, the J end lost 6 bases, and 8 bases lay between the germline ends. The CDR3 has 11 amino acids. The CDR3 sequence is CAIRGGAEAFF. As DNA, the CDR3 is TGTGCCATCAGGGGGGGGGCTGAAGCTTTCTTT.

This chain connects TRBV18 to TRBJ2-2; D gene uncertain. With 0 bases removed from V and 10 bases from J, the gap between germline ends came to 9 bases. The CDR3 spans 13 residues. The germline CDR1 and CDR2 sequences are KGHSH and LQKENI. The CDR3 spells CASSPPGPLELFF. The CDR3 DNA is TGTGCCAGCTCACCACCAGGCCCGCTGGAGCTGTTTTTT.

The rearrangement joins TRBV10-3 to TRBJ1-1; 7 positions match TRBD1. Germline loops: CDR1 ENHRY, CDR2 SYGVKD. After removal of 11 bases from V and 1 base from J, the junction contained 4 bases not matched to a gene. The CDR3 spans 12 residues. CDR3 sequence: CAARTGNTEAFF. CDR3 nucleotide sequence: TGTGCCGCCCGGACAGGGAACACTGAAGCTTTCTTT.

The chain has TRBV12-3 or TRBV12-4 and TRBJ2-5, with TRBD2 identical over 8 bases. The CDR3 sequence is 16 residues long. J was trimmed by 4 bases and V by 2 bases; bases with no gene match: 9. The CDR3 loop reads CASSLRRGGPLETQYF. The CDR3 DNA reads TGTGCCAGCAGTTTAAGGCGCGGGGGGCCTTTAGAGACCCAGTACTTC.

This clonotype was observed once. CDR3 nucleotides: TGTGCCAGCAGCGTAGGGTCAGGCCTTTCCTCCTACAATGAGCAGTTCTTC. Its protein product is CASSVGSGLSSYNEQFF. This chain joins TRBV9 and TRBJ2-1; D remains ambiguous. The V end was cut by 0 bases, the J end by 0 bases, with 13 bases between. The CDR3 has 17 amino acids. In germline, CDR1 is SGDLS, CDR2 YYNGEE.

The chain employs TRBV6-2 or TRBV6-3 and TRBJ1-1; possible D gene TRBD1, 5 bases. The CDR3 is 15 residues long. Germline CDR1 is MNHEY and CDR2 is SVGEGT. With 1 base removed from V and 8 bases from J, the gap between germline ends came to 17 bases. The CDR3 nucleotides read TGTGCCAGCAGTTACTTTGGGACGGCGAGGGCCGAAGCTTTCTTT. Protein product: CASSYFGTARAEAFF.

The chain carries TRBV15 and TRBJ2-1, with D maybe TRBD1 (6 bases). Trimming took 5 bases from V and 9 from J, leaving 26 bases between them. Germline CDR1 LNHNV, CDR2 YYDKDF (reference sequence). The CDR3 totals 17 residues. This CDR3 is CATSAPPRDTLFSEQFF. The CDR3 DNA reads TGTGCCACCAGCGCGCCTCCCCGGGACACCCTATTCAGTGAGCAGTTCTTC.

This clonotype was observed a few times. This chain uses TRBV6-2 or TRBV6-3 with TRBJ2-1; perhaps TRBD2 as D (5 bases). There are 15 residues in the CDR3. Per germline, CDR1 MNHEY and CDR2 SVGEGT. Trimming removed 7 bases from V and 0 bases from J, with 13 bases in between. CDR3 bases: TGTGCCAGCAAATGGACGGGGAGCTCCTACAATGAGCAGTTCTTC. As protein: CASKWTGSSYNEQFF.

This clonotype has more than one count but fewer than ten. The chain employs TRBV6-1 and TRBJ2-2, with D hard to call. The ends were cut back, 5 bases at V and 0 bases at J, with 7 bases in the middle. The germline CDR1 and CDR2 sequences are MNHNS and SASEGT. The CDR3 is made up of 14 amino acids. The chain's CDR3 is CASSQVANTGELFF. The CDR3 DNA sequence: TGTGCCAGCAGTCAGGTGGCGAACACCGGGGAGCTGTTTTTT.

In this sample, this clonotype turned up once. A much larger clone sits a single nucleotide away, making a read error possible. This chain uses TRBV6-5 with TRBJ2-7; D unresolved. The V end lost 10 bases, the J end lost 3 bases, and 22 bases lay between the germline ends. Germline V gene lookup returns CDR1 MNHEY and CDR2 SVGAGI. This CDR3 has 15 residues. Written as DNA, the CDR3 is TGTGCCAACCTCGATGGGCCCACCGATCTCTACGAGCAGTACGTC. Translation: CANLDGPTDLYEQYV.

This clonotype was seen a handful of times. V gene TRBV27 combines with J gene TRBJ1-2; D perhaps matches TRBD1 (5 bases). Trimming took off 2 bases at V and 1 base at J, with 14 bases between the two ends. Per germline, CDR1 MNHEY and CDR2 SMNVEV (reference sequence). The CDR3 length is 16 residues. The CDR3 sequence is CASSLGARGGNYGYTF. The CDR3 DNA is TGTGCCAGCAGTTTAGGGGCGAGGGGAGGTAACTATGGCTACACCTTC.

This clonotype was detected only once. This chain links TRBV7-9 with TRBJ2-2; D remains ambiguous. V shed 3 bases and J shed 11 bases, with 7 bases lying between them. The CDR3 is 11 amino acids. The germline CDR1 and CDR2 sequences are SEHNR and FQNEAQ (reference sequence). CDR3 DNA: TGTGCCAGCAGCTTCACATATGAGCTGTTTTTT. Protein: CASSFTYELFF.

This clonotype has only a few counts. The chain joins TRBV27 to TRBJ2-5; 7 nucleotides match TRBD1. The CDR3 is 16 residues long. V lost 0 bases, J lost 0 bases, and 4 bases stayed unmatched. In germline, CDR1 is MNHEY, CDR2 SMNVEV (reference sequence). CDR3 protein: CASSLSWGQYQETQYF. The DNA for the CDR3 is TGTGCCAGCAGTTTATCTTGGGGACAGTACCAAGAGACCCAGTACTTC.

This clonotype was detected a few times. The chain recombines TRBV27 with TRBJ1-4; unclear D gene. Trimming removed 2 bases from V and 0 bases from J, with 10 bases in between. This CDR3 comprises 16 residues. The germline CDR1 and CDR2 sequences are MNHEY and SMNVEV (reference sequence). CDR3 coding DNA: TGTGCCAGCAGTTTAAACCCCCCCGCAACTAATGAAAAACTGTTTTTT. Translated, it gives CASSLNPPATNEKLFF.

Remarks on this clonotype: At one of its ends the junction is not consistent with the germline gene, which may arise from a read error. V and J are TRBV6-2 or TRBV6-3 and TRBJ2-1; D could derive from TRBD1 or TRBD2 (5 bases each). The length of the CDR3 is 17 residues. The germline gives CDR1 MNHEY, CDR2 SVGEGT. The CDR3 coding sequence is TGTGCCAACAGTTACTCTCGCCGGGACGGCGGCTGGAATGAGCAGTTCTTC. Translation: CANSYSRRDGGWNEQFF.

This clonotype came up a few times. The chain employs TRBV4-2 and TRBJ2-4; 8 bases align to TRBD2. The CDR3 runs to 15 residues. Germline CDR1 is LGHNA and CDR2 is YNFKEQ. V gave up 2 bases and J gave up 6 bases; unmatched junction bases: 6. CDR3 residues: CASSQRAGGLNIQYF. CDR3 in DNA: TGTGCCAGCAGCCAAAGGGCGGGGGGTTTAAACATTCAGTACTTC.